These 9 T cell receptor beta chains share one sample of origin, sequenced in a study of patients and donors after allogeneic stem cell transplantation. Using its own MiXCR run on the RT-PCR reads, TCRdb lists one record per CDR3 protein. The sample has about 200,000 distinct CDR3 sequences, about 37% seen once; the top ten hold roughly 10%. Sequencing input: blood, either unsorted or a sorted T cell fraction (not recorded which). These receptors all stem from a human donor who was either an allogeneic HSCT recipient or a stem cell or donor lymphocyte infusion donor (not recorded which). It is not recorded whose cells these are; they may come from a transplant donor.

The rearrangement uses TRBV20-1 and TRBJ1-5; possible D gene TRBD1, 5 bases. V dropped 0 bases and J dropped 2 bases, with 11 bases sitting between them. The CDR3 has 15 amino acids. Germline CDR1 is DFQATT and CDR2 is SNEGSKA (reference sequence). The CDR3: CSARDGQSGNQPQHF. The CDR3 nucleotides read TGCAGTGCTAGAGATGGACAAAGTGGCAATCAGCCCCAGCATTTT.

V is TRBV7-9 and J is TRBJ1-4; unclear D gene. CDR3 size: 15 residues. With 2 bases removed from V and 4 bases from J, the gap between germline ends came to 11 bases. The V gene's germline CDR1 is SEHNR and CDR2 FQNEAQ (reference sequence). The CDR3: CASSLSRRLNEKLFF. CDR3 coding DNA: TGTGCCAGCAGCTTAAGTCGCAGGCTTAATGAAAAACTGTTTTTT.

The V and J genes are TRBV5-1 and TRBJ1-1, with D perhaps TRBD1 (5 bases). Trimming left V 8 bases short and J 4 bases short, with 15 bases between. CDR3 length equals 13 residues. Germline-derived CDR1 and CDR2 are SGHRS and YFSETQ. CDR3 region: CASSPWGSTEAFF. For the CDR3, the DNA is TGCGCCAGTAGCCCCTGGGGGAGCACTGAAGCTTTCTTT.

The rearrangement links TRBV9 to TRBJ2-2; D gene uncertain. The germline CDR1 and CDR2 sequences are SGDLS and YYNGEE. The germline V and J ends were trimmed by 4 bases and 5 bases, with 12 bases remaining between them. The CDR3 length is 14 residues. The CDR3 reads CASSQDVKTGELFF. CDR3 DNA: TGTGCCAGCAGCCAAGATGTCAAAACCGGGGAGCTGTTTTTT. Drawing the rest from reference TRBV9 and TRBJ2-2, the complete variable domain is DSGVTQTPKHLITATGQRVTLRCSPRSGDLSVYWYQQSLDQGLQFLIQYYNGEERAKGNILERFSAQQFPDLHSELNLSSLELGDSALYFCASSQDVKTGELFFGEGSRLTVL.

This clonotype was seen only a few times. The chain employs TRBV15 and TRBJ1-5; D might be TRBD1 (5 bases). Germline CDR1 LNHNV, CDR2 YYDKDF (reference sequence). The CDR3 is made up of 14 amino acids. V lost 6 bases and J lost 6, with 15 bases in between. The CDR3 bases are TGTGCCACCAGTCACATCTCGGGACCTCAGCCCCAGCATTTT. As protein: CATSHISGPQPQHF.

The V call is TRBV29-1, the J call TRBJ2-7, with unresolved D. Germline assignment: CDR1 SQVTM and CDR2 ANQGSEA. Trimming stripped 7 bases from V and 2 bases from J, with 15 bases between. The CDR3 has 13 amino acids. The CDR3 DNA follows: TGCAGCGCCGGCCGAGGTCTGACCTACGAGCAGTACTTC. Translation: CSAGRGLTYEQYF.

In its sample, this clonotype was seen a few times. The chain combines TRBV7-2 with TRBJ1-2; D is undetermined. Trimming removed 2 bases from V and 9 bases from J, with 7 bases in between. The CDR3 is 11 residues long. Germline V gives CDR1 SGHTA, CDR2 FQGNSA. The CDR3, as DNA: TGTGCCAGCAGCTTAACAATGAGCTACACCTTC. Protein: CASSLTMSYTF. Drawing the rest from reference TRBV7-2 and TRBJ1-2, the complete variable domain is GAGVSQSPSNKVTEKGKDVELRCDPISGHTALYWYRQSLGQGLEFLIYFQGNSAPDKSGLPSDRFSAERTGGSVSTLTIQRTQQEDSAVYLCASSLTMSYTFGSGTRLTVV.

This chain uses TRBV29-1 with TRBJ1-4; no clear D. Trimming took 4 bases from V and 7 from J, leaving 13 bases between them. This CDR3 is 13 amino acids long. CDR1 is SQVTM, CDR2 ANQGSEA, per germline. CDR3 amino acids: CSVVTDRSEKLFF. DNA of the CDR3: TGCAGCGTTGTGACGGATCGAAGTGAAAAACTGTTTTTT.

This clonotype was picked up a small number of times. The CDR3 DNA follows: TGTGCCAGTCGGACAGGGGGTACCGTAAATACTGAAGCTTTCTTT. Translation gives CASRTGGTVNTEAFF. The chain combines TRBV27 with TRBJ1-1, with TRBD1 matching over 10 bases. Germline values: CDR1 MNHEY, CDR2 SMNVEV (reference sequence). V gave up 9 bases and J gave up 5 bases; unmatched junction bases: 12. The CDR3 contains 15 residues.